Sequencing of this T cell receptor (beta chain) was carried out in a study of shared clonotypes between healthy human individuals. General study findings and limits: Memory subsets had estimated richness that was generally smaller than that of naive subsets.

From germline, CDR1 is GTSNPN and CDR2 SVGIG (reference sequence). The CDR3 is 12 residues long. The V and J ends lost 5 bases and 6 bases respectively, with 10 bases between them. On this clone: The antigen remains unidentified.

TCRdb keeps only in-frame clones here, not all; method: immunoSEQ multiplex PCR. The profile covers about 1.1 million clones, with roughly 77% appearing a single time and about 0.89% taken by the ten largest. The chain joins TRBV30 to TRBJ2-2, with D possibly called TRBD1 or TRBD2 (6 bases each). The sample comprised memory CD4+ T cells from PBMCs. The sample's subset: CD45RA-negative fraction. This TCR was sampled from a man younger than 35 in good health. Some clones in this sample may be carry-over from other donors' samples. The CDR3 sequence is CAWGGRSGELFF. Written as DNA, the CDR3 is TGTGCCTGGGGGGGGCGGTCCGGGGAGCTGTTTTTT.